One sample yielded the 3 T cell receptor beta chains listed below, sequenced in a study of OX40 agonist ivuxolimab in advanced cancers. Clones were sequenced by immunoSEQ multiplex PCR, and TCRdb holds only the in-frame ones, with some missing. The sample yields 80,000 to 100,000 clones, roughly 88% seen once. The material was CD4+ or CD8+ T cells sorted from blood, obtained in a trial of the OX40 agonist ivuxolimab. These receptor sequences come from an adult with an advanced solid tumor such as melanoma, head and neck, liver or kidney cancer.

The chain joins TRBV29-1 to TRBJ1-1, with TRBD1 matching 7 bases. Trimming removed 6 bases from V and 2 bases from J; junction bases left unmatched: 24. The length of the CDR3 is 19 residues. Looked up from germline, CDR1 is SQVTM and CDR2 is ANQGSEA. This CDR3 is CSVVGPAVGQARINTEAFF. CDR3 nucleotides: TGCAGCGTCGTAGGCCCCGCTGTTGGACAGGCGAGAATTAACACTGAAGCTTTCTTT.

This sequence joins TRBV5-1 and TRBJ1-1; D may be TRBD1 (6 bases). This CDR3 spans 16 amino acids. The germline CDR1 and CDR2 sequences are SGHRS and YFSETQ. The germline V and J ends were trimmed by 0 bases and 4 bases, with 16 bases remaining between them. CDR3 residues: CASSLAWGGRVTEAFF. The CDR3 nucleotides read TGCGCCAGCAGCTTGGCCTGGGGGGGGCGCGTCACTGAAGCTTTCTTT. Using reference TRBV5-1 and TRBJ1-1 for the parts outside the CDR3, the full variable domain is KAGVTQTPRYLIKTRGQQVTLSCSPISGHRSVSWYQQTPGQGLQFLFEYFSETQRNKGNFPGRFSGRQFSNSRSEMNVSTLELGDSALYLCASSLAWGGRVTEAFFGQGTRLTVV.

The V gene is TRBV6-5, the J gene TRBJ1-2; D is undetermined. This CDR3 comprises 14 residues. Germline-derived CDR1 and CDR2 are MNHEY and SVGAGI. Trimming took 5 bases from V and 4 from J, leaving 14 bases between them. The CDR3 bases are TGTGCCAGCAGTCCCCACCGGGAAAGCTATGGCTACACCTTC. Translation: CASSPHRESYGYTF.